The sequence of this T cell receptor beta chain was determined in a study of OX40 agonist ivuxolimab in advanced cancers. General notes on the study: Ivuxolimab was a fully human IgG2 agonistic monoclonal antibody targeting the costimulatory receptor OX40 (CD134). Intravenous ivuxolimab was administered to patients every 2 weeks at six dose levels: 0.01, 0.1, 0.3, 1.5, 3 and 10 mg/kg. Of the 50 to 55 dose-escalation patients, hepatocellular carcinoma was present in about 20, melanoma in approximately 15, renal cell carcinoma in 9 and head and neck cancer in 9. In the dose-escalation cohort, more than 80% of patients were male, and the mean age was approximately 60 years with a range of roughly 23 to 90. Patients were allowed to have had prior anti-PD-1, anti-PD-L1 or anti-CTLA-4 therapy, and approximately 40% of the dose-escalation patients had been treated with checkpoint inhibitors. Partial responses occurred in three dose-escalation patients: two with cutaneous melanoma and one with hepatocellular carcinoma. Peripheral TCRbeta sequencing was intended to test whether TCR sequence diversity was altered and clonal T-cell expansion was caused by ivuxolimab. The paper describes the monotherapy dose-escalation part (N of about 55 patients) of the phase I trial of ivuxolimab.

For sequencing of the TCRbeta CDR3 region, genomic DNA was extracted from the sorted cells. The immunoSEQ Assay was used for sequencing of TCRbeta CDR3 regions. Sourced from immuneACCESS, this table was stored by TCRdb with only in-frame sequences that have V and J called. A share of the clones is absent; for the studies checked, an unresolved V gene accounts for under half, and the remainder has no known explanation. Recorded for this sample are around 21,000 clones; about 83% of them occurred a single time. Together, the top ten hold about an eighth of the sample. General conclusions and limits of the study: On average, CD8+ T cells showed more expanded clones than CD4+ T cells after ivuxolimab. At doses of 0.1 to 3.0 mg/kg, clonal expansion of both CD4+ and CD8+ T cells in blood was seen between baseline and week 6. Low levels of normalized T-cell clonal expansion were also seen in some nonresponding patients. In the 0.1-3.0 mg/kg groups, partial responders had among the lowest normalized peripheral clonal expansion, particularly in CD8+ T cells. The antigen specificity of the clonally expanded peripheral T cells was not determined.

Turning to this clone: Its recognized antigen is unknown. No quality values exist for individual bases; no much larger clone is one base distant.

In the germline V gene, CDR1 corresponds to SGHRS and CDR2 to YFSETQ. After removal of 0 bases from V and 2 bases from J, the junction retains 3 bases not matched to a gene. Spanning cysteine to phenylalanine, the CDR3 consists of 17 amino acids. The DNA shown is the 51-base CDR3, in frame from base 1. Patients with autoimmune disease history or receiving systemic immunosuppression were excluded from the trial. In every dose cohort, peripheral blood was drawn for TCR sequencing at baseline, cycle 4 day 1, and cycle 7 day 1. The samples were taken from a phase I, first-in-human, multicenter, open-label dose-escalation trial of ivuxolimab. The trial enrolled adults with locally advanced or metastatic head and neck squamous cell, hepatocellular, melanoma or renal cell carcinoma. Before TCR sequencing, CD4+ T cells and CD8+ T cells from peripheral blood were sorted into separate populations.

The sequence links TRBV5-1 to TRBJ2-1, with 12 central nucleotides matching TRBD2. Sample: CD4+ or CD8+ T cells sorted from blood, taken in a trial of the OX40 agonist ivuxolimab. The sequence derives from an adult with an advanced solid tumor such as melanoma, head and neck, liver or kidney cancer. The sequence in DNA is TGCGCCAGCAGCTTGGGACGGACTAGCGGGACCTACAATGAGCAGTTCTTC. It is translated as CASSLGRTSGTYNEQFF. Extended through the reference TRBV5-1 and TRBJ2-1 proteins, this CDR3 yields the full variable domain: KAGVTQTPRYLIKTRGQQVTLSCSPISGHRSVSWYQQTPGQGLQFLFEYFSETQRNKGNFPGRFSGRQFSNSRSEMNVSTLELGDSALYLCASSLGRTSGTYNEQFFGPGTRLTVL.